The rows below give T cell receptor beta chains drawn from one sample of a study of blood T cell repertoires in COVID-19. The data were produced by immunoSEQ multiplex PCR, yet TCRdb's version contains in-frame clones alone and is incomplete. This table holds around 68,000 clones, 89% found once. The specimen was peripheral blood. The receptors originated from a man between 50 and 59 years old with active COVID-19. Each CDR3 is given with its conserved first and last residue. The D gene is left open where the match is weak. A row's size may be missing; if present it is once, few, many or a size class.

>TRBJ2-3|-|TRBV6-6|-
CASSLRRNTQYF
TGTGCCAGCAGCCTCCGGAGAAATACGCAGTATTTT
>TRBJ1-2|-|TRBV6-2/TRBV6-3|-
CASSSPGAKGSGYTF
TGTGCCAGCAGTTCGCCGGGAGCGAAAGGTTCTGGCTACACCTTC
>TRBJ1-1|-|TRBV9|TRBD1
CASSVGQGARGAFF
TGTGCCAGCAGCGTAGGACAGGGGGCGCGTGGGGCTTTCTTT
>TRBJ2-1|-|TRBV5-4|-
CASSSSTGGLYNEQFF
TGTGCCAGCAGCTCCTCGACTGGAGGGTTATACAATGAGCAGTTCTTC
>TRBJ2-7|once|TRBV7-2|-
CASSLGVLGSSYEQYF
TGTGCCAGCAGCTTAGGGGTCCTGGGCAGCTCCTACGAGCAGTACTTC
>TRBJ1-4|few|TRBV5-1|-
CASSSGSDEKLFF
TGCGCCAGCAGCTCGGGGAGTGATGAAAAACTGTTTTTT
>TRBJ2-1|-|TRBV9|-
CASSVGVGGQQNEQFF
TGTGCCAGCAGCGTAGGTGTCGGGGGGCAGCAGAATGAGCAGTTCTTC
>TRBJ2-3|few|TRBV7-2|TRBD2
CASSPSGGALDTQYF
TGTGCCAGCAGCCCCAGCGGGGGGGCGTTGGATACGCAGTATTTT
>TRBJ2-1|-|TRBV19|TRBD2
CASSIRTSVWEQFF
TGTGCCAGTAGTATCAGGACTAGCGTTTGGGAGCAGTTCTTC
>TRBJ1-2|-|TRBV18|-
CASSPGGWNYGYTF
TGTGCCAGCTCACCCGGGGGTTGGAACTATGGCTACACCTTC
>TRBJ1-5|-|TRBV7-9|TRBD1
CASSQTGRNQPQHF
TGTGCCAGCAGCCAGACAGGGAGGAATCAGCCCCAGCATTTT
>TRBJ2-7|-|TRBV5-1|-
CASSLGGGWDEQYF
TGCGCCAGCAGCTTGGGCGGTGGTTGGGACGAGCAGTACTTC
>TRBJ1-5|once|TRBV6-2/TRBV6-3|-
CASSSRYSNQPQHF
TGTGCCAGCAGTTCACGGTATAGCAATCAGCCCCAGCATTTT
>TRBJ1-2|-|TRBV6-5|TRBD1
CASRYLMTGDNYGYTF
TGTGCCAGCAGGTACCTTATGACAGGGGACAACTATGGCTACACCTTC
>TRBJ2-1|-|TRBV27|TRBD2
CASSRGGPNNEQFF
TGTGCCAGCAGTCGGGGGGGACCTAACAATGAGCAGTTCTTC
>TRBJ2-7|-|TRBV7-2|TRBD2
CASSSGGAFEQYF
TGTGCCAGCAGCTCCGGGGGGGCCTTCGAGCAGTACTTC
>TRBJ2-7|-|TRBV9|-
CASSVGGGEQYF
TGTGCCAGCAGCGTAGGAGGGGGCGAGCAGTACTTC
>TRBJ2-3|-|TRBV7-2|-
CASSLLWGPTDTQYF
TGTGCCAGCAGCTTATTATGGGGGCCCACAGATACGCAGTATTTT
>TRBJ1-3|-|TRBV6-5|-
CASSTYTGNTIYF
TGTGCCAGCAGTACTTATACTGGAAACACCATATATTTT
>TRBJ2-7|-|TRBV5-1|-
CASSFGLPGYEQYF
TGCGCCAGCAGCTTTGGGCTCCCAGGGTACGAGCAGTACTTC
>TRBJ2-1|-|TRBV6-1|-
CASSDGTGMMHEQFF
TGTGCCAGCAGTGACGGAACGGGGATGATGCATGAGCAGTTCTTC
>TRBJ1-4|-|TRBV25-1|-
CASSEHTQGINEKLFF
TGTGCCAGCAGTGAACATACACAGGGCATTAATGAAAAACTGTTTTTT
>TRBJ1-1|-|TRBV5-1|-
CASSLDPGPGVNTEAFF
TGCGCCAGCAGCTTGGATCCGGGTCCTGGAGTGAACACTGAAGCTTTCTTT
>TRBJ2-5|-|TRBV5-4|-
CASSFSAGLASLVRETQYF
TGTGCCAGCAGCTTTTCCGCAGGGCTAGCGAGTTTGGTAAGGGAGACCCAGTACTTC
>TRBJ1-6|-|TRBV6-2/TRBV6-3|-
CASSSRVPNSPLHF
TGTGCCAGCAGCTCCCGGGTCCCGAATTCACCCCTCCACTTT
>TRBJ1-6|-|TRBV5-1|TRBD1
CASSRDSQSSYNSPLHF
TGCGCCAGCAGCCGGGACAGCCAGAGCTCCTATAATTCACCCCTCCACTTT
>TRBJ2-7|-|TRBV5-1|TRBD1
CASSLARQGVSYEQYF
TGCGCCAGCAGCTTGGCGAGACAGGGGGTTTCCTACGAGCAGTACTTC